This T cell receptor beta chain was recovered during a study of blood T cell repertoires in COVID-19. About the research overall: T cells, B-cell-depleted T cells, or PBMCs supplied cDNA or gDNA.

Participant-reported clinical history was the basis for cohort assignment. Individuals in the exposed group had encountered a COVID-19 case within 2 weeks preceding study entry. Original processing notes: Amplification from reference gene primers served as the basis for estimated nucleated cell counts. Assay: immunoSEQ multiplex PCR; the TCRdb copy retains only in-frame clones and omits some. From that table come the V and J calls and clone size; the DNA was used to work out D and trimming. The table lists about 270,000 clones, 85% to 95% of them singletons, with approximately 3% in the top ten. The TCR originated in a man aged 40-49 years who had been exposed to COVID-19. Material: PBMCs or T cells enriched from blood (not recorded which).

Written as DNA, the CDR3 is TGTGCCAGCAGCGTAGGGCCCAACAATGAGCAGTTCTTC. Its protein is CASSVGPNNEQFF. V is TRBV9 and J is TRBJ2-1; D ambiguous. The V end was cut by 0 bases, the J end by 5 bases, with 6 bases between. The CDR3 runs to 13 residues. Germline CDR1 reads SGDLS; CDR2 reads YYNGEE. Full variable domain (rest looked up from reference TRBV9 and TRBJ2-1): DSGVTQTPKHLITATGQRVTLRCSPRSGDLSVYWYQQSLDQGLQFLIQYYNGEERAKGNILERFSAQQFPDLHSELNLSSLELGDSALYFCASSVGPNNEQFFGPGTRLTVL.